This T cell receptor beta chain was sequenced in a study of T cell responses to AZD1222 COVID-19 vaccine (dated by TCRdb to the early 2020s). Notes on the research overall: AZD1222 recipients whose second dose came at about 4 weeks and those whose second dose came at about 12 weeks were combined into one group, since spike-specific TCR depth and breadth did not differ between the two schedules. TCR sequencing was performed for roughly 250 trial participants, of whom some 200 were given two doses of AZD1222 and approximately 26 were given two doses of MenACWY control vaccine. Trial participants were enrolled by age into subgroups of 18-55, 56-69 and 70-plus years, and about 150, 27 and 61 TCR-sequenced participants, respectively, were included in these subgroups. Overall study results and their limits: The whole spike protein was spanned by vaccine-associated CD4 TCRs, and dominant responses were seen in regions 160-218 and 743-854. After two AZD1222 doses, both the breadth and the depth of spike-specific TCRs were significantly higher than at day 0 and than in MenACWY recipients. The 56-69-year group was small, and its depth increase did not reach significance, likely because of low power. Participants were mostly white British, with more females than males. The authors suggested clonal diversity may have been underestimated. Because no samples from the day 14 peak response were available, repertoires could be characterized only after the peak T cell response. Conclusions about previously exposed vaccinees were limited because only six AZD1222 recipients were SARS-CoV-2 seropositive at baseline. Reportedly, close to half of the unique spike-specific TCRs recognized epitopes lying outside the regions that are mutated in the B.1.351 and B.1.1.7 variants.

The CDR3 regions of human TCRbeta chains were analyzed by immunosequencing. Concerning the study's data processing: Repertoire TCRs were checked for matches against a reference library of SARS-CoV-2-specific TCRs that had been generated using the MIRA antigen-specificity platform. Breadth was defined as the fraction of unique TCRs that were SARS-CoV-2-associated, and depth was defined as the fraction of total T cells that were SARS-CoV-2-associated. Using the MIRA data, each spike-specific TCR was assigned both to the spike region to which the TCR was reactive and to a CD4 or CD8 class. Log10-transformed breadth and depth values were compared by one-way ANOVA with Sidak's multiple comparisons tests. Entries here come from immuneACCESS through TCRdb and include only in-frame sequences with V and J called. Some clones fail to appear in such tables; in the studies checked, an unresolved V gene covers under half of the shortfall, and the cause of the remainder is unknown. The DNA was the basis for D and trimming; V, J and clone size are from that table. The sample yields roughly 78,000 clones; roughly four fifths were counted once. 2.9% of the sample is in the top ten clones.

This clone was seen more than once but under ten times. This receptor's antigen is unknown. No per-base quality is available; no much larger clone lies one base away. For this chain, trimming is 1 base at the V end and 3 bases at the J end, and the number of junction bases without a gene match is 11. Measured from the cysteine to the phenylalanine, the CDR3 is 17 residues long. Only the CDR3 region is kept as DNA, spanning 51 bases read in frame from base 1. CDR1 is given as GTSNPN and CDR2 as SVGIG, both from the germline V gene (reference sequence). In light of the paper, this sample's time point label describes: baseline before first vaccination. Vaccinee samples were obtained from the UK trials COV001 and COV002, which included a single-blind randomized controlled phase 2/3 trial of AZD1222 (ChAdOx1 nCoV-19) in healthy adults. For TCRbeta chain sequencing, PBMC samples from trial participants were taken at day 0 and at day 28 after the second dose.

The sequencing used peripheral blood, collected on day 0 of AZD1222 vaccination. This receptor was obtained from an adult in good health. The chain links TRBV30 with TRBJ1-5; a stretch of 8 junction bases matches TRBD1. The DNA reads TGTGCCTGGAGTGGAGGCAGGGGGCGATTCCCCAATCAGCCCCAGCATTTT. Its amino acids are CAWSGGRGRFPNQPQHF.